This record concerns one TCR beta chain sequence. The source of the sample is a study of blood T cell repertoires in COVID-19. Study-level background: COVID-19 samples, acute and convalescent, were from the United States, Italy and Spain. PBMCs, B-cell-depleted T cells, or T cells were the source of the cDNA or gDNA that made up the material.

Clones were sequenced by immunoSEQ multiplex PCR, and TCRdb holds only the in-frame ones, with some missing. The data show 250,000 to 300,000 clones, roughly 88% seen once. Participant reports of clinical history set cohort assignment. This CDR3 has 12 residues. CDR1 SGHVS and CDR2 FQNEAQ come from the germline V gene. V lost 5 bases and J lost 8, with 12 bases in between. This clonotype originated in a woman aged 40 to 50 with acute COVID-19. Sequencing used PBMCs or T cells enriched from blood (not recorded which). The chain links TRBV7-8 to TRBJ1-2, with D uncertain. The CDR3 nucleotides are TGTGCCAGCAGCCCGGCTGGTAGCGGCTACACCTTC. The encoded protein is CASSPAGSGYTF.